This TCR beta chain was identified in a study of CD8 T cells in ankylosing spondylitis. TCRdb re-analysed the 5' RACE reads in MiXCR, keeping a single row per CDR3 protein. Of about 320,000 distinct CDR3 sequences in the sample, 9.5% to 13% were seen once. The CDR3 length is 11 residues. As for this clonotype: What it recognizes is unknown. The germline gene is not matched at one end of the junction; a read error may be the cause.

Study-level points and caveats: A subset of motif variants has previously been described in the synovial fluid and blood of reactive arthritis. There was a TCR beta motif, made of several highly homologous variants, that appeared characteristic of ankylosing spondylitis blood. Within matched ankylosing spondylitis synovial fluid, disease-linked clones were reportedly significantly enriched.

The origin of this receptor is a female donor with ankylosing spondylitis or in good health (not recorded which). Sequencing input: blood, either unsorted or a sorted T cell fraction (not recorded which). The V gene is TRBV12-3 or TRBV12-4, the J gene TRBJ2-7; D gene ambiguous. The CDR3 DNA follows: TGTGCCAGCAGTTCGGGCTACGAGCCGTACTTC. It is translated as CASSSGYEPYF.